This T cell receptor beta chain originates from a study of T cells in Graves' hyperthyroidism and ophthalmopathy. This clonotype was observed at least ten times. The antigen remains unidentified. General observations from the study: Separation of ophthalmopathy from stable hyperthyroidism was achieved by a 13 V-J model.

Across 18 months, stable Graves' hyperthyroidism was marked by no progression to ophthalmopathy. The PBMCs studied were ones that came from around 10 ml fresh peripheral blood. Germline CDR1 is SGDLS and CDR2 is YYNGEE. CDR3 length equals 15 residues. The V end was cut by 4 bases, the J end by 2 bases, with 15 bases between. TCR beta CDR3 sequences were amplified from RNA transcripts. A set of HTBI primers served as the primers for a first-round RT-PCR of the TCR CDR3. TCRdb itself ran the multiplex PCR reads through MiXCR, one entry per CDR3 protein. The data show 300,000 to 350,000 distinct CDR3 sequences, roughly 23% seen once.

The genes are TRBV9 and TRBJ2-5; the D call may be TRBD1 or TRBD2 (5 bases each). This sequence was found in a woman aged 50 to 65 with Graves' hyperthyroidism. Material: blood. The CDR3 sequence is CASSQGHWGQETQYF. The CDR3 DNA follows: TGTGCCAGCAGCCAAGGACATTGGGGGCAAGAGACCCAGTACTTC.